This is a list of T cell receptor beta chains from one sample in a study of blood T cell repertoires in COVID-19. Sequencing used immunoSEQ multiplex PCR; TCRdb keeps in-frame clones, though not all of them. Of over 150,000 clones in the sample, about 73% were seen once. The sample taken for sequencing was peripheral blood. The receptors here all came from a man at least 80 years old with acute or convalescent COVID-19. CDR3s include the opening cysteine and the closing phenylalanine or tryptophan. The order of the fields is clone size, V gene, J gene, D gene, CDR3 protein, CDR3 DNA. A D gene is named only where the DNA matches it firmly. Not all rows give a size; the values are once, few, many and, for expanded clones, a class.

-,TRBV6-5,TRBJ1-1,-,CASSYSRGRDTEAFF,TGTGCCAGCAGTTACTCGCGGGGGCGAGACACTGAAGCTTTCTTT
-,TRBV3-1/TRBV3-2,TRBJ2-5,TRBD2,CASSQGIPRGVLETQYF,TGTGCCAGCAGCCAAGGCATCCCGCGGGGGGTGTTGGAGACCCAGTACTTC
-,TRBV11-3,TRBJ1-4,TRBD1,CASSLNRGEKLFF,TGTGCCAGCAGCCTCAACAGGGGTGAAAAACTGTTTTTT
-,TRBV21-1,TRBJ2-4,-,CASNRGTFPLPAGGCGKNIQYF,TGTGCCAGTAACAGGGGAACGTTCCCTCTACCCGCAGGGGGCTGTGGCAAAAACATTCAGTACTTC
once,TRBV5-1,TRBJ2-7,TRBD2,CASSLGLAGIEQYF,TGCGCCAGCAGCTTGGGGCTAGCGGGGATCGAGCAGTACTTC
-,TRBV11-3,TRBJ2-2,-,CASGKQGFNTGELFF,TGTGCCAGCGGCAAACAGGGATTCAACACCGGGGAGCTGTTTTTT
-,TRBV5-1,TRBJ2-1,TRBD2,CASSFTSGGNNEQFF,TGCGCCAGCAGCTTTACTAGCGGGGGGAACAATGAGCAGTTCTTC
few,TRBV6-5,TRBJ2-7,TRBD1,CASSRTGQVQDEQYF,TGTGCCAGCAGCCGAACAGGACAGGTTCAAGACGAGCAGTACTTC
-,TRBV7-9,TRBJ1-2,-,CASSPDGGTNYGYTF,TGTGCCAGCAGCCCAGATGGGGGCACTAACTATGGCTACACCTTC
-,TRBV5-6,TRBJ1-2,-,CASSNGQLQVNGYTF,TGTGCCAGCAGCAACGGACAACTCCAGGTTAATGGCTACACCTTC
few,TRBV11-3,TRBJ2-2,-,CASNPDYTGELFF,TGTGCCAGCAACCCAGATTACACCGGGGAGCTGTTTTTT
-,TRBV6-2/TRBV6-3,TRBJ1-2,TRBD1,CASSGRQGARGGYTF,TGTGCCAGCAGTGGGAGACAGGGGGCGAGAGGTGGCTACACCTTC
-,TRBV5-6,TRBJ2-3,TRBD2,CASSLLAGGLADTQYF,TGTGCCAGCAGCTTGCTAGCGGGGGGGCTGGCAGATACGCAGTATTTT
many,TRBV11-3,TRBJ2-1,TRBD1,CASSLRAGGFGSYNEQFF,TGTGCCAGCAGCTTACGGGCAGGGGGCTTTGGATCCTACAATGAGCAGTTCTTC
-,TRBV5-1,TRBJ2-2,TRBD1,CASSSGQVNTGELFF,TGCGCCAGCAGCTCGGGACAGGTGAACACCGGGGAGCTGTTTTTT
-,TRBV19,TRBJ2-3,TRBD2,CASSRALTAGGDTQYF,TGTGCCAGTAGTAGGGCATTGACAGCGGGAGGAGATACGCAGTATTTT
-,TRBV25-1,TRBJ2-7,TRBD1,CASSRQGSYEQYF,TGTGCCAGCAGTAGACAGGGATCCTACGAGCAGTACTTC
few,TRBV18,TRBJ2-1,-,CASSLLGVNEQFF,TGTGCCAGCTCCTTATTAGGGGTTAATGAGCAGTTCTTC
-,TRBV9,TRBJ2-2,TRBD1,CASSDPDRANTGELFF,TGTGCCAGCAGCGATCCGGACAGGGCAAACACCGGGGAGCTGTTTTTT
-,TRBV2,TRBJ1-2,TRBD1,CASSEGTGLNYGYTF,TGTGCCAGCAGTGAAGGGACAGGATTAAACTATGGCTACACCTTC
-,TRBV7-9,TRBJ2-1,TRBD2,CASSPGTSGAHNEQFF,TGTGCCAGCAGCCCTGGGACTAGCGGGGCTCACAATGAGCAGTTCTTC
-,TRBV2,TRBJ1-1,-,CARGGETENTEAFF,TGTGCCAGGGGGGGGGAGACAGAGAACACTGAAGCTTTCTTT
-,TRBV2,TRBJ1-6,-,CASSVQGADSPLHF,TGTGCCAGCAGTGTACAGGGTGCGGATTCACCCCTCCACTTT
-,TRBV9,TRBJ1-2,TRBD1,CASSLTLTGAEGYTF,TGTGCCAGCAGCCTAACCCTCACAGGGGCAGAAGGCTACACCTTC
few,TRBV5-1,TRBJ2-2,-,CASSLEQVGELFF,TGCGCCAGCAGCTTGGAACAGGTCGGGGAGCTGTTTTTT
once,TRBV28,TRBJ1-1,-,CASSLLQDNTEAFF,TGTGCCAGCAGTTTATTACAGGACAACACTGAAGCTTTCTTT
medium-sized,TRBV5-5,TRBJ2-7,TRBD1,CASSLVQGAYEQYF,TGTGCCAGCAGCTTGGTACAGGGGGCCTACGAGCAGTACTTC
-,TRBV5-1,TRBJ2-7,TRBD1,CASSPGTGLTYEQYF,TGCGCCAGCAGTCCGGGGACAGGGCTCACCTACGAGCAGTACTTC
-,TRBV9,TRBJ2-1,TRBD1,CASSATGVGYNEQFF,TGTGCCAGCAGCGCGACAGGGGTGGGTTACAATGAGCAGTTCTTC
once,TRBV6-5,TRBJ1-3,TRBD1,CASSKGQGIGNTIYF,TGTGCCAGCAGCAAGGGACAGGGAATTGGAAACACCATATATTTT
-,TRBV10-2,TRBJ1-6,TRBD1,CASSVNRGRSPLHF,TGCGCCAGCAGTGTGAACAGGGGGCGTTCACCCCTCCACTTT
-,TRBV11-3,TRBJ2-7,TRBD1,CANSSGTGGYYEQYF,TGTGCCAACAGCTCGGGGACAGGGGGGTACTACGAGCAGTACTTC
-,TRBV2,TRBJ1-6,-,CASSDTGRDNSPLHF,TGTGCCAGCAGTGACACAGGGAGGGATAATTCACCCCTCCACTTT
-,TRBV27,TRBJ2-5,-,CASSRQGGIQETQYF,TGTGCCAGCAGTCGACAGGGAGGAATCCAAGAGACCCAGTACTTC
once,TRBV9,TRBJ1-6,TRBD1,CASSPLGTGGVAPLHF,TGTGCCAGCAGCCCCTTGGGGACAGGAGGAGTTGCACCCCTCCACTTT
few,TRBV7-9,TRBJ2-1,TRBD1,CASSYATGGYNEQFF,TGTGCCAGCAGTTATGCGACAGGGGGATACAATGAGCAGTTCTTC
-,TRBV11-3,TRBJ1-4,TRBD1,CASSSVEGAAEKLFF,TGTGCCAGCAGCTCAGTAGAGGGGGCAGCGGAAAAACTGTTTTTT
-,TRBV19,TRBJ1-6,TRBD1,CASSTPGQLNSPLHF,TGTGCCAGTAGTACGCCGGGACAGTTAAATTCACCCCTCCACTTT
-,TRBV12-5,TRBJ2-1,TRBD1,CASGPEQGVQFF,TGTGCTAGTGGTCCCGAACAGGGGGTTCAGTTCTTC
-,TRBV24-1,TRBJ2-2,TRBD2,CATSSTPAGDITGELFF,TGTGCCACCAGTTCAACCCCAGCGGGGGACATTACCGGGGAGCTGTTTTTT
-,TRBV21-1,TRBJ2-3,-,CASSRGGGRDTQYF,TGTGCCAGCAGCCGTGGGGGAGGGAGAGATACGCAGTATTTT
-,TRBV7-3,TRBJ2-7,-,CASSLNSRSYEQYF,TGTGCCAGCAGCTTAAACTCCCGGAGCTACGAGCAGTACTTC
-,TRBV27,TRBJ1-1,-,CASSRGGTEAFF,TGTGCCAGCAGCAGGGGAGGGACTGAAGCTTTCTTT
few,TRBV9,TRBJ2-5,TRBD1,CASSARGQGVKETQYF,TGTGCCAGCAGCGCGAGGGGACAGGGGGTGAAAGAGACCCAGTACTTC
-,TRBV7-9,TRBJ1-2,-,CASTPREGAYGYTF,TGTGCCAGCACCCCCCGGGAGGGCGCCTATGGCTACACCTTC